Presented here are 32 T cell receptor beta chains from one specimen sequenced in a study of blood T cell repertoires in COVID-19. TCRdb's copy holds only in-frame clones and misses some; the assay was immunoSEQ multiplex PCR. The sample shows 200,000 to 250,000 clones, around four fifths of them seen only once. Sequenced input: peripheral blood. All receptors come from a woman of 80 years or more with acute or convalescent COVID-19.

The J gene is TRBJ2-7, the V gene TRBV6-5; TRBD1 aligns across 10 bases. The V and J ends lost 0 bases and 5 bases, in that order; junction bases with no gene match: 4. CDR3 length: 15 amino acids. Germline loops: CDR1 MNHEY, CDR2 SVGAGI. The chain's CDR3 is CASSYSRDRGHEQYF. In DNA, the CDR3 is TGTGCCAGCAGTTACTCACGGGACAGGGGCCACGAGCAGTACTTC.

Here the CDR3 reads CASRAGLNNEKLFF. The CDR3, as DNA: TGTGCCAGCCGAGCTGGACTTAATAATGAAAAACTGTTTTTT. The chain combines TRBV28 with TRBJ1-4; D remains unclear. V was trimmed by 8 bases and J by 4 bases, leaving 14 bases between them. This CDR3 has 14 amino acids. Per the germline V gene, CDR1 is MDHEN and CDR2 is SYDVKM.

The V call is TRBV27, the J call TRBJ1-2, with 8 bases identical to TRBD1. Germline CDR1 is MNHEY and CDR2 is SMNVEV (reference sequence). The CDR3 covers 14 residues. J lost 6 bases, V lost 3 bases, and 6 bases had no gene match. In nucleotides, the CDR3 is TGTGCCAGCAGTTTGGGCAGGGGGCAGGATGGCTACACCTTC. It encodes CASSLGRGQDGYTF.

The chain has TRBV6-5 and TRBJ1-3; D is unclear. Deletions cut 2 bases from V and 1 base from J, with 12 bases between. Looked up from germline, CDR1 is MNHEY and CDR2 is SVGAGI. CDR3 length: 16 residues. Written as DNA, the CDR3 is TGTGCCAGCAGTTACGAAGGTGGGAGATCTGGAAACACCATATATTTT. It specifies CASSYEGGRSGNTIYF.

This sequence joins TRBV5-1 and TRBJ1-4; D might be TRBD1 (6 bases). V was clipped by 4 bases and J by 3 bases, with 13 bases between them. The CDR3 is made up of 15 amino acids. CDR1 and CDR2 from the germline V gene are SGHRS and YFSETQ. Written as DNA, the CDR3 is TGCGCCAGCAGCACCCAGGGGCCTTCTAATGAAAAACTGTTTTTT. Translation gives CASSTQGPSNEKLFF.

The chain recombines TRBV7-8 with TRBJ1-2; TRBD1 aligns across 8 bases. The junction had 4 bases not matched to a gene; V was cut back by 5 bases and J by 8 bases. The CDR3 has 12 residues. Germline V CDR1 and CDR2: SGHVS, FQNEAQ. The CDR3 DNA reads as TGTGCCAGCAGCCAGGACAGGGCGGGCTACACCTTC. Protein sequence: CASSQDRAGYTF.

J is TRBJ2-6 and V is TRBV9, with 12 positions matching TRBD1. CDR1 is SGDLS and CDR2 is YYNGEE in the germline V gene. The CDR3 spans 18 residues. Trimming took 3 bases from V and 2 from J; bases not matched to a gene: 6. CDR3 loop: CASSDGDRGLAGANVLTF. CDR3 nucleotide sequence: TGTGCCAGCAGCGACGGGGACAGGGGGCTGGCTGGGGCCAACGTCCTGACTTTC.

In DNA, the CDR3 is TGCGCCAGCAGCCAACTGACTAGCACCGGGGAGCTGTTTTTT. This translates into CASSQLTSTGELFF. The V call is TRBV4-3, the J call TRBJ2-2, with D maybe TRBD2 (6 bases). This CDR3 spans 14 amino acids. The germline V gene has CDR1 LGHNA and CDR2 YSLEER. V was clipped by 2 bases and J by 4 bases, with 8 bases between them.

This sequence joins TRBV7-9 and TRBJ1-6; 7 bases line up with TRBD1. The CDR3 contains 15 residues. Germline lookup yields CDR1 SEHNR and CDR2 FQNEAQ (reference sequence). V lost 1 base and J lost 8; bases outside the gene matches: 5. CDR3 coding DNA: TGTGCCAGCAGCTTAGTAGGGGGCGGGTATTCACCCCTCCACTTT. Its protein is CASSLVGGGYSPLHF.

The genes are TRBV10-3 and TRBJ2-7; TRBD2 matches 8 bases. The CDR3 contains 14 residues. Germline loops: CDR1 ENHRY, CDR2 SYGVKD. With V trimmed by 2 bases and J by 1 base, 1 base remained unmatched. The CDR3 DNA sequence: TGTGCCATCAGTGAGGCTAGCGGGTCCTACGAGCAGTACTTC. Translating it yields CAISEASGSYEQYF.

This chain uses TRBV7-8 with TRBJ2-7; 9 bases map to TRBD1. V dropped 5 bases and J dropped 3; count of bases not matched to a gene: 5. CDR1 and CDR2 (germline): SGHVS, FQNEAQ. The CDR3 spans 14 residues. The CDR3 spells CASSRTGENYEQYF. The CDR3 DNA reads TGTGCCAGCAGCCGGACAGGGGAAAACTACGAGCAGTACTTC.

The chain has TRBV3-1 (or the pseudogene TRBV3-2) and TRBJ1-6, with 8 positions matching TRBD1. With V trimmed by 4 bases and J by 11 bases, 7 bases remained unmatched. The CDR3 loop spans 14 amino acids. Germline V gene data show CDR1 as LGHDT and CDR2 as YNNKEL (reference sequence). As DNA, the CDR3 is TGTGCCAGCAGCCCCGAGACAGGGGCGCCACCCCTCCACTTT. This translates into CASSPETGAPPLHF.

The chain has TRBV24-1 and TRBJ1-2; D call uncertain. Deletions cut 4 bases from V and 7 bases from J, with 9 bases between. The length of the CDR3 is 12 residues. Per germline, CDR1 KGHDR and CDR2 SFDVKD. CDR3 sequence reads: CATSDGLFGYTF. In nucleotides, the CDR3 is TGTGCCACCAGTGACGGTCTTTTTGGCTACACCTTC.

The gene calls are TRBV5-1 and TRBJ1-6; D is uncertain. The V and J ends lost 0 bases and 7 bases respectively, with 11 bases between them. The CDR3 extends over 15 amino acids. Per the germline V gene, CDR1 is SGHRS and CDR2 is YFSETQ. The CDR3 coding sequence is TGCGCCAGCAGCTTGGGGAGAGGGTCGAATTCACCCCTCCACTTT. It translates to CASSLGRGSNSPLHF.

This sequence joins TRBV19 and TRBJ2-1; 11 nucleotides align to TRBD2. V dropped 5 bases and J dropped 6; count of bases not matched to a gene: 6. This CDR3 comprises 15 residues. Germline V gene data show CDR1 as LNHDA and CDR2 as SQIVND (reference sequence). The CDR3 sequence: CASSSRSGGANEQFF. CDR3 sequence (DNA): TGTGCCAGTAGTTCCCGTAGCGGGGGGGCCAATGAGCAGTTCTTC.

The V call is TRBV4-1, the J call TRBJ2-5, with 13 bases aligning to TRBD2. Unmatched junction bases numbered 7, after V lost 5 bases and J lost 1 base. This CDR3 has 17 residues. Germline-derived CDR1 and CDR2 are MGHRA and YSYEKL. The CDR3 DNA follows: TGCGCCAGCAGCTTTCGGACTAGCGGGGGAATCCAAGAGACCCAGTACTTC. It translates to CASSFRTSGGIQETQYF.

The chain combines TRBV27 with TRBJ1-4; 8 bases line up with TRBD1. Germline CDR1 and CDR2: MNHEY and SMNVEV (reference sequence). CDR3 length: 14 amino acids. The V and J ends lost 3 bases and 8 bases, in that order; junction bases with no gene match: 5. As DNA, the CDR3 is TGTGCCAGCAGTTTTATGAGGACAGGGGAAAAACTGTTTTTT. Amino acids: CASSFMRTGEKLFF.

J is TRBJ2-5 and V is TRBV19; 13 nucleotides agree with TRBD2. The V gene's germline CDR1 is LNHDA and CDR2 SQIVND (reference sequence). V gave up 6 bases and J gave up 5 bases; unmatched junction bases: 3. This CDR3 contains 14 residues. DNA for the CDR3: TGTGCCAGTAGGTCACTAGCGGGAGGGGAGACCCAGTACTTC. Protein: CASRSLAGGETQYF.

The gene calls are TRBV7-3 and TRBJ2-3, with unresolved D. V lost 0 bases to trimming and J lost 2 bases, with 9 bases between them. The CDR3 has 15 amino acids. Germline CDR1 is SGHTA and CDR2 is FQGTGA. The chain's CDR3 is CASSLTFTATDTQYF. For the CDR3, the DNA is TGTGCCAGCAGCTTAACGTTCACTGCCACAGATACGCAGTATTTT.

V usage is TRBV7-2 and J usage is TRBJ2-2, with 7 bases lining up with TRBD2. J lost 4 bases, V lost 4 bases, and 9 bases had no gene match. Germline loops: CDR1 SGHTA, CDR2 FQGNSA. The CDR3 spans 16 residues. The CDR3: CASSSLGGSPTGELFF. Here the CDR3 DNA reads TGTGCCAGCAGCTCCCTTGGCGGGAGTCCCACCGGGGAGCTGTTTTTT.

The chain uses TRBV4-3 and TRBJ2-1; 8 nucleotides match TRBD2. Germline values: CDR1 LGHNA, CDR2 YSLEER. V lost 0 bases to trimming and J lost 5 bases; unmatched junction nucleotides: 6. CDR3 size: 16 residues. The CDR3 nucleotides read TGCGCCAGCAGCCAAGATTCAGCGGGAGTAGACAATGAGCAGTTCTTC. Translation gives CASSQDSAGVDNEQFF.

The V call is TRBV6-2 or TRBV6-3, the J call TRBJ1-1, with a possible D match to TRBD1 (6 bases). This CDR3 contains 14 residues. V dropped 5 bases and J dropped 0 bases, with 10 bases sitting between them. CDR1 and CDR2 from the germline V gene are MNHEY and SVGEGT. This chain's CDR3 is CASSPTGLNTEAFF. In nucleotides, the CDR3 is TGTGCCAGCAGTCCGACAGGATTGAACACTGAAGCTTTCTTT.

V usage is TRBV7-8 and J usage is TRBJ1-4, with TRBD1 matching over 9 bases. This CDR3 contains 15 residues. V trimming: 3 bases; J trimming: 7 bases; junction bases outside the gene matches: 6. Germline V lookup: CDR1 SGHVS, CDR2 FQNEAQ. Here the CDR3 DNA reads TGTGCCAGCAGCTTTCGACAGGGGGGTGGTGAAAAACTGTTTTTT. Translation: CASSFRQGGGEKLFF.

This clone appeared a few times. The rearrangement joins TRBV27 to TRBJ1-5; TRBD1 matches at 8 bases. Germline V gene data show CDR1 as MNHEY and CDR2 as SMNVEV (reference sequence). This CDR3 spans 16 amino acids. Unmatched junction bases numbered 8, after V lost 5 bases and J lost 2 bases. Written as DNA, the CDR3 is TGTGCCAGCAGTCCGGGACAGGTGGGAGGCAATCAGCCCCAGCATTTT. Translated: CASSPGQVGGNQPQHF.

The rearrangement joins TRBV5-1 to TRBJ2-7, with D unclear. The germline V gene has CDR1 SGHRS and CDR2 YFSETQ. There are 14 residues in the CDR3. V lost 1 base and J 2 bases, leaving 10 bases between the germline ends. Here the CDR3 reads CASSLSGQTYEQYF. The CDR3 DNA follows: TGCGCCAGCAGCTTGAGTGGGCAGACCTACGAGCAGTACTTC.

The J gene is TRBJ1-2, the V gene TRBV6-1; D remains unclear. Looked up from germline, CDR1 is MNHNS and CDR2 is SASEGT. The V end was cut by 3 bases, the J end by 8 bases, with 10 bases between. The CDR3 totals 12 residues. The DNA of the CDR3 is TGTGCCAGCAGTGAGCTCGTGGGCGGCTACACCTTC. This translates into CASSELVGGYTF.

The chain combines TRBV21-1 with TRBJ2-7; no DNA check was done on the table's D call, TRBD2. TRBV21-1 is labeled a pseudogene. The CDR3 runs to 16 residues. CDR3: CAFNPGLAGVLNEQYF. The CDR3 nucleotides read TGTGCCTTCAATCCGGGACTAGCGGGAGTTTTGAACGAGCAGTACTTC.

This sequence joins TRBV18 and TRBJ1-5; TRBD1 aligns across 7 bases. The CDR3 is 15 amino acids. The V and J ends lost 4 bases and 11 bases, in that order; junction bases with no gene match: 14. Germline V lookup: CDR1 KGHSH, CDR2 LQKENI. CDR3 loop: CASSQMQDRSVAQHF. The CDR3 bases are TGTGCCAGCTCACAAATGCAGGACAGGTCGGTGGCCCAGCATTTT.

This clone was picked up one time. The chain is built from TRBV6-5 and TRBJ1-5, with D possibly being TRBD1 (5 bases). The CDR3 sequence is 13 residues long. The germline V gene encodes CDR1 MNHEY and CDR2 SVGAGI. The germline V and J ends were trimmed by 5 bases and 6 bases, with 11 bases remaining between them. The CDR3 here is CASSPRVVQPQHF. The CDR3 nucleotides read TGTGCCAGCAGTCCCAGGGTTGTTCAGCCCCAGCATTTT.

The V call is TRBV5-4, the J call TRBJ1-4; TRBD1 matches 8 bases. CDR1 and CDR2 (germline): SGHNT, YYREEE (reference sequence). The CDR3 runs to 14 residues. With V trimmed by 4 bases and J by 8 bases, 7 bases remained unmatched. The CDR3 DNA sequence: TGTGCCAGCAGCCCCCAGGGGGCAAAGGAAAAACTGTTTTTT. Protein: CASSPQGAKEKLFF.

The CDR3 protein is CASSQLGASDGYTF. For the CDR3, the DNA is TGTGCCAGCAGCCAATTAGGGGCTTCGGATGGCTACACCTTC. The chain joins TRBV7-8 to TRBJ1-2, with D possibly TRBD1 on 5 matching bases. CDR1 SGHVS and CDR2 FQNEAQ come from the germline V gene. Trimming removed 5 bases at V and 6 bases at J, with 16 bases between. The CDR3 is made up of 14 amino acids.

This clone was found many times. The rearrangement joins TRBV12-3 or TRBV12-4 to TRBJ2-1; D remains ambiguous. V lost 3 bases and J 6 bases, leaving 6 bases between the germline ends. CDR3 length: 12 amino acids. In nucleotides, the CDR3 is TGTGCCAGCAGTTTCGGTGGCAATGAGCAGTTCTTC. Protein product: CASSFGGNEQFF.